Detailed here is one T cell receptor beta chain. Methods used by the authors: Estimation of nucleated cell counts relied on the amplification of reference gene primers. Assay used: immunoSEQ multiplex PCR; TCRdb lists only in-frame clones, some missing. D and trimming were read from the DNA, whereas the V and J calls and clone size are those reported in that table. The data show around 150,000 clones, around 82% seen once. The data stem from a study of blood T cell repertoires in COVID-19. CDR1 is SGHRS, CDR2 YFSETQ, per germline. Trimming took 6 bases from V and 1 from J; bases not matched to a gene: 1. This CDR3 has 14 amino acids.

The V call is TRBV5-1, the J call TRBJ2-2, with 9 bases lining up with TRBD2. What was sequenced was peripheral blood. The TCR comes from an older woman with acute or convalescent COVID-19. CDR3 in amino acids: CASKRGENTGELFF. CDR3 nucleotide sequence: TGCGCCAGCAAGCGGGGGGAGAACACCGGGGAGCTGTTTTTT.